The 10 T cell receptor beta chains listed next were all sequenced from one sample in a study of blood T cell repertoires in COVID-19. Clones were sequenced by immunoSEQ multiplex PCR, and TCRdb holds only the in-frame ones, with some missing. The sample records almost 400,000 clones, around 87% being singletons. Sequences were obtained from peripheral blood. The receptors originated from a woman aged 60-75 years with COVID-19, enrolled during active disease.

The chain has TRBV5-1 and TRBJ2-7; D ambiguous. This CDR3 comprises 12 residues. Germline values: CDR1 SGHRS, CDR2 YFSETQ. Trimming removed 4 bases from V and 7 bases from J, with 12 bases in between. The CDR3 protein is CASSPNTEEQYF. The CDR3 coding sequence is TGCGCCAGCAGCCCGAACACAGAGGAGCAGTACTTC.

V and J are TRBV6-5 and TRBJ2-2; D is possibly TRBD1 (6 bases). CDR3 size: 15 residues. Germline V gene data show CDR1 as MNHEY and CDR2 as SVGAGI. The V end was cut by 2 bases, the J end by 7 bases, with 14 bases between. CDR3 coding DNA: TGTGCCAGCAGTTACGAACAGGGTTACGTCGGGGAGCTGTTTTTT. This translates into CASSYEQGYVGELFF.

This chain uses TRBV20-1 with TRBJ1-5; TRBD1 matches at 11 bases. The CDR3 is 14 residues long. J gave up 6 bases and V 3 bases, and 4 bases lay outside the gene matches. Germline loops: CDR1 DFQATT, CDR2 SNEGSKA (reference sequence). The CDR3, as DNA: TGCAGTGCTAGTCTGGGACAGGGGGGTCAGCCCCAGCATTTT. This codes for CSASLGQGGQPQHF.

This CDR3 reads CASSIAGYNEQFF. The DNA for the CDR3 is TGTGCCAGTAGTATTGCGGGGTACAATGAGCAGTTCTTC. The chain has TRBV19 and TRBJ2-1; D is possibly TRBD2 (6 bases). Per the germline V gene, CDR1 is LNHDA and CDR2 is SQIVND (reference sequence). The V end was cut by 3 bases, the J end by 4 bases, with 7 bases between. The CDR3 totals 13 residues.

This chain links TRBV19 with TRBJ1-2; 8 bases fit TRBD1. Losses at the gene ends were 5 bases for V and 5 bases for J; bases not matched to a gene: 4. The V gene's germline CDR1 is LNHDA and CDR2 SQIVND (reference sequence). CDR3 length equals 13 residues. As DNA, the CDR3 is TGTGCCAGTAGTTCGGACAGGGTTTATGGCTACACCTTC. Residues: CASSSDRVYGYTF.

The chain combines TRBV19 with TRBJ1-2; D unresolved. CDR3 length: 13 amino acids. V lost 5 bases and J 2 bases, leaving 9 bases between the germline ends. Germline assignment: CDR1 LNHDA and CDR2 SQIVND (reference sequence). CDR3 in amino acids: CASSPEINYGYTF. The CDR3 DNA reads TGTGCCAGTAGTCCCGAGATAAACTATGGCTACACCTTC.

The rearrangement joins TRBV6-5 to TRBJ1-2, with TRBD1 matching over 11 bases. J was trimmed by 5 bases and V by 0 bases; bases with no gene match: 5. Germline V CDR1 and CDR2: MNHEY, SVGAGI. This CDR3 has 16 residues. The CDR3 DNA follows: TGTGCCAGCAGTTACTCGTGGACAGGGGGCGGGTATGGCTACACCTTC. Its protein is CASSYSWTGGGYGYTF.

The V gene is TRBV14, the J gene TRBJ2-3; maybe TRBD1 (5 bases). This CDR3 is 15 amino acids long. V lost 5 bases and J 2 bases, leaving 14 bases between the germline ends. The germline CDR1 and CDR2 sequences are SGHDN and FVKESK. The CDR3 is CASSGRQKLTDTQYF. The CDR3 nucleotides are TGTGCCAGCAGCGGGCGACAGAAACTCACAGATACGCAGTATTTT. The variable domain in full, with the rest retrieved from reference TRBV14 and TRBJ2-3, is EAGVTQFPSHSVIEKGQTVTLRCDPISGHDNLYWYRRVMGKEIKFLLHFVKESKQDESGMPNNRFLAERTGGTYSTLKVQPAELEDSGVYFCASSGRQKLTDTQYFGPGTRLTVL.

This clone has a handful of counts. The chain recombines TRBV6-6 with TRBJ1-2, with TRBD1 matching over 10 bases. Germline V lookup: CDR1 MNHNY, CDR2 SVGAGI (reference sequence). This CDR3 has 13 amino acids. V lost 6 bases to trimming and J lost 8 bases; unmatched junction nucleotides: 6. CDR3 bases: TGTGCCAGCAGGACAGGGGGCGCGGGCGGCTACACCTTC. Translated: CASRTGGAGGYTF.

The chain carries TRBV5-4 and TRBJ2-7, with D possibly TRBD1 on 5 matching bases. Germline CDR1 reads SGHNT; CDR2 reads YYREEE (reference sequence). V lost 0 bases, J lost 6 bases, and 13 bases lay in between. The CDR3 runs 14 residues. CDR3 in amino acids: CASSLVIGVGEQYF. The CDR3 DNA sequence: TGTGCCAGCAGCTTGGTAATAGGGGTCGGCGAGCAGTACTTC. The full variable domain, with the rest looked up from reference TRBV5-4 and TRBJ2-7, is ETGVTQSPTHLIKTRGQQVTLRCSSQSGHNTVSWYQQALGQGPQFIFQYYREEENGRGNFPPRFSGLQFPNYSSELNVNALELDDSALYLCASSLVIGVGEQYFGPGTRLTVT.